Each of the 8 T cell receptor beta chains below was sequenced from the same sample in a study of T cell repertoires in cytomegalovirus infection. Using its own MiXCR run on the reads, TCRdb lists one record per CDR3 protein. The sample lists approximately 110,000 distinct CDR3 sequences; roughly 9.1% were seen once. The antigens these receptors bind are not known. Sequenced input: PBMCs, sequenced either directly or after in vitro stimulation (not recorded which). These receptors were obtained from a human donor in good health (CMV status not recorded). Some clones in this sample may be carry-over from other donors' samples.

This chain links TRBV12-3 or TRBV12-4 with TRBJ1-1; D is perhaps TRBD1 (5 bases). Trimming stripped 6 bases from V and 2 bases from J, with 13 bases between. This CDR3 region has 14 residues. As DNA, the CDR3 is TGTGCCAGCAGCGGATTCCGGGACAACACTGAAGCTTTCTTT. It codes for CASSGFRDNTEAFF.

This clonotype has more than one count but fewer than ten. The chain carries TRBV15 and TRBJ2-1; either TRBD1 or TRBD2 may fit D (5 bases each). CDR3 size: 15 residues. Trimming took 1 base from V and 4 from J, leaving 11 bases between them. CDR1 LNHNV and CDR2 YYDKDF come from the germline V gene (reference sequence). Here the CDR3 reads CATSRGGTAYNEQFF. The CDR3 bases are TGTGCCACCAGCAGAGGTGGGACCGCTTACAATGAGCAGTTCTTC.

This clonotype was seen a handful of times. The gene calls are TRBV20-1 and TRBJ2-7; TRBD2 aligns across 7 bases. The CDR3 loop spans 14 amino acids. Trimming at V came to 0 bases and at J to 2 bases, leaving 4 bases not matched to a gene. Germline CDR1 is DFQATT and CDR2 is SNEGSKA (reference sequence). CDR3 nucleotide sequence: TGCAGTGCTAGAGATAAGCGGGGACCCTACGAGCAGTACTTC. Its translation is CSARDKRGPYEQYF.

The V call is TRBV3-1, the J call TRBJ1-3; perhaps TRBD1 as D (5 bases). CDR3 size: 16 residues. Germline CDR1 reads LGHDT; CDR2 reads YNNKEL (reference sequence). V was shortened by 4 bases and J by 0 bases, with 13 bases between the two germline ends. CDR3 coding DNA: TGTGCCAGCAGCCGAGGGCGGGGGGGCTCTGGAAACACCATATATTTT. It codes for CASSRGRGGSGNTIYF.

This clonotype was seen repeatedly, ten times or more. The chain combines TRBV6-2 or TRBV6-3 with TRBJ2-3; D not resolved. There are 15 residues in the CDR3. CDR1 is MNHEY, CDR2 SVGEGT, per germline. The V end was cut by 6 bases, the J end by 2 bases, with 15 bases between. The CDR3 region is CASRIKDGVTDTQYF. As DNA, the CDR3 is TGTGCCAGCAGAATAAAGGACGGAGTCACAGATACGCAGTATTTT.

The chain joins TRBV28 to TRBJ1-1, with D uncertain. The ends were cut back, 5 bases at V and 0 bases at J, with 13 bases in the middle. The CDR3 is 15 amino acids. The germline gives CDR1 MDHEN, CDR2 SYDVKM. CDR3: CASSPPMAMNTEAFF. The DNA of the CDR3 is TGTGCCAGCAGTCCCCCGATGGCCATGAACACTGAAGCTTTCTTT.

This clonotype appeared many times. The chain joins TRBV7-2 to TRBJ2-5; 9 nucleotides align to TRBD2. Germline CDR1 reads SGHTA; CDR2 reads FQGNSA. With 2 bases clipped from V and 1 base from J, the junction kept 5 bases outside the gene matches. CDR3 size: 16 residues. Written as DNA, the CDR3 is TGTGCCAGCAGCTTATTGGCTAGCGGGACCCAAGAGACCCAGTACTTC. This translates into CASSLLASGTQETQYF.

This rearrangement joins TRBV19 to TRBJ1-2, with 9 bases fitting TRBD1. The CDR3 has 14 residues. Per the germline V gene, CDR1 is LNHDA and CDR2 is SQIVND (reference sequence). Germline trimming cut 5 bases from V and 8 bases from J; bases unmatched to any gene: 9. CDR3 nucleotides: TGTGCCAGTAGTGTAGGGGACAGGGCCAGGGGCTACACCTTC. As protein: CASSVGDRARGYTF.